This T cell receptor beta chain was recorded in a study of T cell repertoires in cytomegalovirus infection. TCRdb used MiXCR to reprocess the reads, holding one entry per CDR3 protein. The repertoire holds some 150,000 distinct CDR3 sequences, with 25% to 35% as singletons. About this clonotype itself: Its antigen remains unknown.

The germline V gene has CDR1 SGHAT and CDR2 FQNNGV. The CDR3 extends over 17 amino acids. The V and J ends lost 4 bases and 0 bases, in that order; junction bases with no gene match: 5. This clonotype originated in a human donor in good health (CMV status not recorded). Some clones in this sample may be carry-over from other donors' samples. The chain is built from TRBV11-2 and TRBJ2-5; 13 positions match TRBD2. The source was CD8+ T cells from cultured PBMCs, collected from culture after CMV antigen stimulation. The CDR3, as DNA: TGTGCCAGCAGCTCCTGGACTAGCGGGGGATACCAAGAGACCCAGTACTTC. This translates into CASSSWTSGGYQETQYF.